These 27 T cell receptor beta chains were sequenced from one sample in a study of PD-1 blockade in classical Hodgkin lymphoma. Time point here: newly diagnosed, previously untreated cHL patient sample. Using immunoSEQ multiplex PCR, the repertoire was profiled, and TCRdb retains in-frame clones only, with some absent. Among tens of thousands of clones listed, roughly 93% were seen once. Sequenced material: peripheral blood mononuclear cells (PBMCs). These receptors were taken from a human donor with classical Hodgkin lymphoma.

CDR3 sequence: CASTRGDMNTEAFF. The CDR3, as DNA: TGCGCCAGCACACGTGGGGATATGAACACTGAAGCTTTCTTT. J is TRBJ1-1 and V is TRBV4-1; no clear D gene. Trimming removed 7 bases at V and 0 bases at J, with 12 bases between. Per germline, CDR1 MGHRA and CDR2 YSYEKL. The CDR3 extends over 14 amino acids.

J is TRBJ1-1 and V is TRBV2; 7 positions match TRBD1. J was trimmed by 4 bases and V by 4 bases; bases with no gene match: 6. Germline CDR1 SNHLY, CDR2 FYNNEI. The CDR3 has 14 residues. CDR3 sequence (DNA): TGTGCCAGCAGTGTAGGAGGGGGCGGCACTGAAGCTTTCTTT. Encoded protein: CASSVGGGGTEAFF.

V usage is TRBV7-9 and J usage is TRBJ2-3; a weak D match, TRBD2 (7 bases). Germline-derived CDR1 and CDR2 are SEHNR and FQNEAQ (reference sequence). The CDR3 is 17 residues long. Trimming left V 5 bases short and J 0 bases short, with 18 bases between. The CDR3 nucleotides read TGTGCCAGCAGCCCCACACAGGGAGGGCCCAGCACAGATACGCAGTATTTT. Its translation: CASSPTQGGPSTDTQYF.

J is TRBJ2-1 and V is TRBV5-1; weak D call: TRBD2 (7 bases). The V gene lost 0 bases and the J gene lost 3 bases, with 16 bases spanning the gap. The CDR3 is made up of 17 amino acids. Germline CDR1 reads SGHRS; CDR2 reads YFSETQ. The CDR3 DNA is TGCGCCAGCAGCTTGGGGCGGGGGCGCCCCGTCTACAATGAGCAGTTCTTC. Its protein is CASSLGRGRPVYNEQFF.

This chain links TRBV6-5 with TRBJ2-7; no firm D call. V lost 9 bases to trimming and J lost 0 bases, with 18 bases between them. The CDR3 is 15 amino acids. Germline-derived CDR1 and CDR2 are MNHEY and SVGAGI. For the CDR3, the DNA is TGTGCCAGTCCTCCTGAGCCGCTAAGCTCCTACGAGCAGTACGTC. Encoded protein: CASPPEPLSSYEQYV.

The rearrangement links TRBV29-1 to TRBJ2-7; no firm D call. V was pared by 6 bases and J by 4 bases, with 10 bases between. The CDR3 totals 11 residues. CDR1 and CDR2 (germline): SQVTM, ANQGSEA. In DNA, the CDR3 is TGCAGCGTCTTGACTGGGTACGAGCAGTACGTC. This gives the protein CSVLTGYEQYV.

This chain's CDR3 is CAAAYNEQFF. In nucleotides, the CDR3 is TGTGCCGCCGCTTACAATGAGCAGTTCTTC. This chain connects TRBV28 to TRBJ2-1; no reliable D call. From germline, CDR1 is MDHEN and CDR2 SYDVKM. The CDR3 runs to 10 residues. The V gene lost 11 bases and the J gene lost 4 bases, with 6 bases spanning the gap. The complete variable domain, with remaining parts taken from reference TRBV28 and TRBJ2-1, reads DVKVTQSSRYLVKRTGEKVFLECVQDMDHENMFWYRQDPGLGLRLIYFSYDVKMKEKGDIPEGYSVSREKKERFSLILESASTNQTSMYLCAAAYNEQFFGPGTRLTVL.

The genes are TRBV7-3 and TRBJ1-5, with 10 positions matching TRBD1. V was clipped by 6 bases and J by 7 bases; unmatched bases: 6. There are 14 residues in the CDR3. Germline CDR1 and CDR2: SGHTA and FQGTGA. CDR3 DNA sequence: TGTGCCAGCAGTTTCAGGACAGGGGGACAGCCCCAGCATTTT. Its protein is CASSFRTGGQPQHF.

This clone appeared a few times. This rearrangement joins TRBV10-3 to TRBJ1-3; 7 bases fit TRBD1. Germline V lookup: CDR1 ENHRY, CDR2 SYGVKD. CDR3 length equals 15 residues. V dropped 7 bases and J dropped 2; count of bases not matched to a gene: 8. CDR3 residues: CAITLGTETGNTIYF. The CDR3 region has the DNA TGTGCCATCACGCTCGGGACAGAGACTGGAAACACCATATATTTT.

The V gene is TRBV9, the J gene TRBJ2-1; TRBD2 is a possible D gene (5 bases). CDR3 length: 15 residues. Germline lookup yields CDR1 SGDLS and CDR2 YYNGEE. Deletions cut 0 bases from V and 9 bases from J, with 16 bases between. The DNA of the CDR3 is TGTGCCAGCAGCGTAGAGATCGGGGAGACCGGTGAGCAGTTCTTC. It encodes CASSVEIGETGEQFF.

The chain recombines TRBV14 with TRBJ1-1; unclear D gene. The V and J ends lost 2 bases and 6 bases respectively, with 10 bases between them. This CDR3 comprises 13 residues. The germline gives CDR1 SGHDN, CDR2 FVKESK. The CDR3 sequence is CASSQRATPEAFF. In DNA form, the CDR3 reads TGTGCCAGCAGCCAAAGGGCCACGCCTGAAGCTTTCTTT.

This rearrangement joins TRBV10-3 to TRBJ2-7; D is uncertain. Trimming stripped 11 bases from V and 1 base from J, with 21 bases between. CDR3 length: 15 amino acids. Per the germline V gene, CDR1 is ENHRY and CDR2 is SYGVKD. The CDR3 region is CAVTEEPTFSYEQYF. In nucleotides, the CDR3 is TGTGCCGTCACCGAGGAACCAACTTTTTCCTACGAGCAGTACTTC.

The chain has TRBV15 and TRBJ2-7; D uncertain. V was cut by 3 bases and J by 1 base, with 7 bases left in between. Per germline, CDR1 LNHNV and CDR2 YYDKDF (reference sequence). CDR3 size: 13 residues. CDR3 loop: CATSSGISYEQYF. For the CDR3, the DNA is TGTGCCACCAGCAGCGGCATTTCCTACGAGCAGTACTTC.

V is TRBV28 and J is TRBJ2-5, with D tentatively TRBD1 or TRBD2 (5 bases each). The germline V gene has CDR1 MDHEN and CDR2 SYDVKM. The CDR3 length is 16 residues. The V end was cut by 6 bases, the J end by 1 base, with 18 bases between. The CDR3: CASSPWTLGTQETQYF. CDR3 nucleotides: TGTGCCAGCAGCCCCTGGACGCTGGGGACCCAAGAGACCCAGTACTTC.

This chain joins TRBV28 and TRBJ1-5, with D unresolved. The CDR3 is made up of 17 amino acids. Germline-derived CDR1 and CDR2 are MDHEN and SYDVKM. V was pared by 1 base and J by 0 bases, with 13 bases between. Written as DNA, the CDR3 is TGTGCCAGCAGTTTATTCGGAGGCAGCGATAGCAATCAGCCCCAGCATTTT. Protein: CASSLFGGSDSNQPQHF.

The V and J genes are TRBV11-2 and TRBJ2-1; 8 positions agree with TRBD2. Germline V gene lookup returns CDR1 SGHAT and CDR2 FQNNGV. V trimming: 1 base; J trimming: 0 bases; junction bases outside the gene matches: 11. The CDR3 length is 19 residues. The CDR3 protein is CASSLAGTRDFSSYNEQFF. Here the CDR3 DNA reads TGTGCCAGCAGCTTAGCGGGGACTAGGGACTTTAGCTCCTACAATGAGCAGTTCTTC.

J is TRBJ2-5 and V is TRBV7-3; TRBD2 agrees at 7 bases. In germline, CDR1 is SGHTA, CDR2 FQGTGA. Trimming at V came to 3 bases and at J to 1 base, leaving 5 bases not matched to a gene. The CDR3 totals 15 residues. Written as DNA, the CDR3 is TGTGCCAGCAGCTTGGGCGGGAGCTTCCAAGAGACCCAGTACTTC. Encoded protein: CASSLGGSFQETQYF.

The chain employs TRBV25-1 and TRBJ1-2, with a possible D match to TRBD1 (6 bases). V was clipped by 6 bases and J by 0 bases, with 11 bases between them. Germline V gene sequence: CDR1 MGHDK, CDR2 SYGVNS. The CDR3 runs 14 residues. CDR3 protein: CASSFAGANYGYTF. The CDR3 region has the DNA TGTGCCAGCAGCTTTGCAGGGGCTAACTATGGCTACACCTTC.

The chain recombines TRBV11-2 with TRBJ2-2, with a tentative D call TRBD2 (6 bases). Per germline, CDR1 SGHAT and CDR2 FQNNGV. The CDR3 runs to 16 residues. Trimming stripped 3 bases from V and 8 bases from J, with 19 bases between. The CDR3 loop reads CASSFAGTPSRGELFF. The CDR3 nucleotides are TGTGCCAGCAGCTTTGCCGGGACTCCCAGCAGGGGGGAGCTGTTTTTT.

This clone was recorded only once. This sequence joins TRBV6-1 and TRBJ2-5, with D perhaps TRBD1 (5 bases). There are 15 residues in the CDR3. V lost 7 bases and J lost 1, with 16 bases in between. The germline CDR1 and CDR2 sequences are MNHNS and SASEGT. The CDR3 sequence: CASNGQGRPQETQYF. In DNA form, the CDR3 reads TGTGCCAGCAACGGCCAGGGTAGGCCCCAAGAGACCCAGTACTTC.

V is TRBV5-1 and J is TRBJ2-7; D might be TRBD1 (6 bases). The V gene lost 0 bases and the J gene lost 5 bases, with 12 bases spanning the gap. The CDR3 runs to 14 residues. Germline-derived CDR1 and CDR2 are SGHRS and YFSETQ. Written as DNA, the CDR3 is TGCGCCAGCAGCTTGGGTGACAGGTCTCACGAGCAGTACGTC. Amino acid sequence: CASSLGDRSHEQYV.

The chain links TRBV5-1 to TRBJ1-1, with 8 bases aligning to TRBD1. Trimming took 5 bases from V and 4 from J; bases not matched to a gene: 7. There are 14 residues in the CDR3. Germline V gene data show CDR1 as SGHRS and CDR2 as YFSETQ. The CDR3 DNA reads TGCGCCAGCAGAACCGGACAGGGAGTCACTGAAGCTTTCTTT. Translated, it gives CASRTGQGVTEAFF.

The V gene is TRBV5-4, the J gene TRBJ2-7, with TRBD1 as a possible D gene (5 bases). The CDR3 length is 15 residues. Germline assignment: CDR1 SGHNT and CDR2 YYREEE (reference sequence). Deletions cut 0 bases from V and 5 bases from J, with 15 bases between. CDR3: CASSLAWQGIDEQYF. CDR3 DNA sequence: TGTGCCAGCAGCTTGGCCTGGCAGGGTATCGACGAGCAGTACTTC.

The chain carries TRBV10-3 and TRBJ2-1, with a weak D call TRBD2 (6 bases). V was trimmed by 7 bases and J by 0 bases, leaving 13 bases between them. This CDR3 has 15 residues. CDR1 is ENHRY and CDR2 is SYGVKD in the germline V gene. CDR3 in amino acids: CAINPEEGSYNEQFF. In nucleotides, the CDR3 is TGTGCCATCAACCCCGAGGAGGGCTCCTACAATGAGCAGTTCTTC.

CDR3 nucleotides: TGTGCCAGCAGCGTATCCGGGTACAATGAGCAGTTCTTC. Translating it yields CASSVSGYNEQFF. This chain uses TRBV9 with TRBJ2-1; D remains unclear. This CDR3 is 13 amino acids long. The germline V and J ends were trimmed by 1 base and 4 bases, with 6 bases remaining between them. Germline V gene sequence: CDR1 SGDLS, CDR2 YYNGEE.

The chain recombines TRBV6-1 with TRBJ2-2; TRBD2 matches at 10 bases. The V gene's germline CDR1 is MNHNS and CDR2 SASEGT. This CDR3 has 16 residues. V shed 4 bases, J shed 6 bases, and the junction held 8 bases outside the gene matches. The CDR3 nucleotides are TGTGCCAGCAGTGTCCCTAGCGGGAGTGGACCCGGGGAGCTGTTTTTT. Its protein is CASSVPSGSGPGELFF.

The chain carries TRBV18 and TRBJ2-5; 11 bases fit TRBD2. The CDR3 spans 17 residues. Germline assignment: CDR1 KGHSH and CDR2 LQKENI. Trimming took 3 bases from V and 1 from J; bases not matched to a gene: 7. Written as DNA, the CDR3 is TGTGCCAGCTCACCCACGACTAGCGGGACCTTCCAAGAGACCCAGTACTTC. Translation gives CASSPTTSGTFQETQYF. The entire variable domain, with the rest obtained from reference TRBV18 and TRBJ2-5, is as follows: NAGVMQNPRHLVRRRGQEARLRCSPMKGHSHVYWYRQLPEEGLKFMVYLQKENIIDESGMPKERFSAEFPKEGPSILRIQQVVRGDSAAYFCASSPTTSGTFQETQYFGPGTRLLVL.